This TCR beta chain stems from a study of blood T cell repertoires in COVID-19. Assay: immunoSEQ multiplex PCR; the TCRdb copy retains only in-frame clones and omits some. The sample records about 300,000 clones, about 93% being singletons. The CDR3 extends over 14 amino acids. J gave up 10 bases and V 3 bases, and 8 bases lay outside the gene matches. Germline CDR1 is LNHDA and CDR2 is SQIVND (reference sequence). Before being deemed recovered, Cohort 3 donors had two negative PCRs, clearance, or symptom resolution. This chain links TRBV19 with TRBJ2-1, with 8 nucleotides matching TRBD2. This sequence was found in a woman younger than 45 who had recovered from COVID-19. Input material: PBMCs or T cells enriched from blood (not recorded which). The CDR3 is CASSITGGGGEQFF. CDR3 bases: TGTGCCAGTAGTATTACGGGAGGCGGGGGGGAGCAGTTCTTC. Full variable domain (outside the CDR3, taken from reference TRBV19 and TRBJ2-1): DGGITQSPKYLFRKEGQNVTLSCEQNLNHDAMYWYRQDPGQGLRLIYYSQIVNDFQKGDIAEGYSVSREKKESFPLTVTSAQKNPTAFYLCASSITGGGGEQFFGPGTRLTVL.